The T cell receptor (beta chain) under discussion was sequenced for a study of T cell responses to AZD1222 COVID-19 vaccine. CDR3 length: 11 amino acids. Here immunoSEQ multiplex PCR was the method, and the copy in TCRdb shows in-frame clones only, minus some. The sample yields 110,000 or so clones, 90% seen once. Remarks on this clone: Antigen: not known.

Study-wide results and caveats: Following two doses of AZD1222, Spike-specific TCR breadth and depth rose. Unmutated variant regions reportedly attract nearly half of all spike-specific TCRs. Just a handful of AZD1222 recipients were seropositive at baseline. The donor cohort was predominantly white British with a female majority, and clonal diversity may have been underestimated.

The source is an adult who received the MenACWY meningococcal vaccine as a control. The rearrangement uses TRBV21-1 and TRBJ1-2. TRBV21-1 is marked as a pseudogene. The sequencing here drew on peripheral blood, taken 28 days after the second dose of the MenACWY control vaccine. The CDR3 loop is CARDPSSGYTF. The CDR3, as DNA: TGTGCCAGGGACCCTTCGAGTGGCTACACCTTC.